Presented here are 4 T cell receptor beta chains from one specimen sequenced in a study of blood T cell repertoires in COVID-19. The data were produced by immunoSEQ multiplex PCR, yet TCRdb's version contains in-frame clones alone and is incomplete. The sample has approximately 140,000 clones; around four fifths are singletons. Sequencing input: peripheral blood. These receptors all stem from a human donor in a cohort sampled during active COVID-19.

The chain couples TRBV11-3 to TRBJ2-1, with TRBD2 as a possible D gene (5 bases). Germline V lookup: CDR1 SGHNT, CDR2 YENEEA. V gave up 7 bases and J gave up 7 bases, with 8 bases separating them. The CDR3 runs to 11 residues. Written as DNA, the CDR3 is TGTGCCAGCAACAGAGGGAATGAGCAGTTCTTC. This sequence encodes CASNRGNEQFF.

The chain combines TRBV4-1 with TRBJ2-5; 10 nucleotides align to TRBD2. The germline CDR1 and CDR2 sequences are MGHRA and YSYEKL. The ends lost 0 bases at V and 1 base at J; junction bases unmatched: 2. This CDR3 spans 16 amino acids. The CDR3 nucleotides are TGCGCCAGCAGCCAAGACCCTAGCGGGGGCCAAGAGACCCAGTACTTC. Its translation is CASSQDPSGGQETQYF.

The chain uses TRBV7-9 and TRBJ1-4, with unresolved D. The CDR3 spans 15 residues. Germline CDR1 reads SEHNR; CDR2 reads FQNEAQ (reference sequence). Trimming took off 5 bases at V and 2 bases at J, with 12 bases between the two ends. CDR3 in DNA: TGTGCCAGCAGCCCTGACATAACCACTAATGAAAAACTGTTTTTT. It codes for CASSPDITTNEKLFF.

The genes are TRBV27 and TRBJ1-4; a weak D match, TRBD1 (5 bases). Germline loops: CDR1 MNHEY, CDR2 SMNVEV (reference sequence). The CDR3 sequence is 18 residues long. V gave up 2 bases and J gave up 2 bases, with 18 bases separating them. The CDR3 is CASSLPRQFTTTNEKLFF. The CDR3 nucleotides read TGTGCCAGCAGTTTACCAAGACAGTTTACGACGACTAATGAAAAACTGTTTTTT.